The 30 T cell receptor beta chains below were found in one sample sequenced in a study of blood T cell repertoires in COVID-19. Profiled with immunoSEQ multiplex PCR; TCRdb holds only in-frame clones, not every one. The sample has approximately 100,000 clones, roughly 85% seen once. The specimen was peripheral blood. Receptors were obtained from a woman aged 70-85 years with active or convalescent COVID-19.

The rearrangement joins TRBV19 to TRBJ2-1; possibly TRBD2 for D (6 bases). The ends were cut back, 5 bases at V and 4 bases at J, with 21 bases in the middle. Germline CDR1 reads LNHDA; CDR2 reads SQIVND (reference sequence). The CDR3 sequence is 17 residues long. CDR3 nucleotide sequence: TGTGCCAGTAGTCCGTACGGGGCGGGAATGATTTACAATGAGCAGTTCTTC. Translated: CASSPYGAGMIYNEQFF. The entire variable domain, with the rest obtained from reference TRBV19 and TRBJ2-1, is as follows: DGGITQSPKYLFRKEGQNVTLSCEQNLNHDAMYWYRQDPGQGLRLIYYSQIVNDFQKGDIAEGYSVSREKKESFPLTVTSAQKNPTAFYLCASSPYGAGMIYNEQFFGPGTRLTVL.

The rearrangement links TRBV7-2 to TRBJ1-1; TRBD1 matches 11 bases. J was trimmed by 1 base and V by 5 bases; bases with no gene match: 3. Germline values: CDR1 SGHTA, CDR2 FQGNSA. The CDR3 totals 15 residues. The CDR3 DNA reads TGTGCCAGCAGCCGGACAGGGGGCCCGAACACTGAAGCTTTCTTT. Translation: CASSRTGGPNTEAFF. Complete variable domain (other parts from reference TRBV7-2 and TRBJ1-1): GAGVSQSPSNKVTEKGKDVELRCDPISGHTALYWYRQSLGQGLEFLIYFQGNSAPDKSGLPSDRFSAERTGGSVSTLTIQRTQQEDSAVYLCASSRTGGPNTEAFFGQGTRLTVV.

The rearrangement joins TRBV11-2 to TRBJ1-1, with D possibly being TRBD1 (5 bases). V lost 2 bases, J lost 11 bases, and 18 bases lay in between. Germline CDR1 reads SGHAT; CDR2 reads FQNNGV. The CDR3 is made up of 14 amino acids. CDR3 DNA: TGTGCCAGCAGCTTACAAAACCCGGGACTGGGGGCTTTCTTT. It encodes CASSLQNPGLGAFF.

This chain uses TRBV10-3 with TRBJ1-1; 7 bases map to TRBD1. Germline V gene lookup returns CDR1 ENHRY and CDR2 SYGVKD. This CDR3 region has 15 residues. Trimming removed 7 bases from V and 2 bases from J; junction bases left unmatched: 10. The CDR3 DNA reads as TGTGCCATCAAATCGAGGGGACAGTCTAACACTGAAGCTTTCTTT. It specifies CAIKSRGQSNTEAFF.

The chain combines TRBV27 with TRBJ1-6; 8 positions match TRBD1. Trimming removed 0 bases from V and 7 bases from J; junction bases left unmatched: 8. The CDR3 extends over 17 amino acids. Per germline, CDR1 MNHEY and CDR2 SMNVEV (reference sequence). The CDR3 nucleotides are TGTGCCAGCAGTTTATCGATTTCAGGGGGCGGGAATTCACCCCTCCACTTT. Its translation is CASSLSISGGGNSPLHF.

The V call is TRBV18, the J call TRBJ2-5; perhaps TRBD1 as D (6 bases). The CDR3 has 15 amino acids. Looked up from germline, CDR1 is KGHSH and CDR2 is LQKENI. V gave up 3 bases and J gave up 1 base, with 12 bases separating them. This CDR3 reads CASSPVAGAQETQYF. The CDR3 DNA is TGTGCCAGCTCACCTGTAGCAGGGGCCCAAGAGACCCAGTACTTC.

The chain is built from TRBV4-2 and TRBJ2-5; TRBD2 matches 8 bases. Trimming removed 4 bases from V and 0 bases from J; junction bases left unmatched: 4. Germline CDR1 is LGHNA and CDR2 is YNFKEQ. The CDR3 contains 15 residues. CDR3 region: CASSRWRGDQETQYF. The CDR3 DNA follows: TGTGCCAGCAGCCGTTGGCGGGGGGACCAAGAGACCCAGTACTTC.

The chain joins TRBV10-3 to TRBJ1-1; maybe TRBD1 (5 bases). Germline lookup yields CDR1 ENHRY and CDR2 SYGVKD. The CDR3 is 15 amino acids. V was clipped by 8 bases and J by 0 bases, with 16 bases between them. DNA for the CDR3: TGTGCCATCGGGAGGGGAGGGAATCTGAACACTGAAGCTTTCTTT. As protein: CAIGRGGNLNTEAFF.

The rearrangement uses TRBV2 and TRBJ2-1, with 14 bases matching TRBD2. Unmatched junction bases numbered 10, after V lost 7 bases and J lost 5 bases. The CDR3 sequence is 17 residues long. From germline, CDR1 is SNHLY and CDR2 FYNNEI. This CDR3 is CASKTSGGGLGNNEQFF. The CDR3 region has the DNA TGTGCCAGCAAGACTAGCGGGGGGGGCTTGGGCAACAATGAGCAGTTCTTC.

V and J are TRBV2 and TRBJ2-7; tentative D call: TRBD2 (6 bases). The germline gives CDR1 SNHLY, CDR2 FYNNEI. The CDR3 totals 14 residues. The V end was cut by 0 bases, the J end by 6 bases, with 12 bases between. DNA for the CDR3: TGTGCCAGCAGTGAAGCGGGGGGAGAGGGCGAGCAGTACTTC. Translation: CASSEAGGEGEQYF.

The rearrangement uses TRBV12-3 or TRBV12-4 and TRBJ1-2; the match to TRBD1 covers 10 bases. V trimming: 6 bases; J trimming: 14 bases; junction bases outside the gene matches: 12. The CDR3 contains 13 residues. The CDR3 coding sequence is TGTGCCAGCAGCCTCCCCGACAGGGGGCTATGGACCTTC. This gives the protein CASSLPDRGLWTF.

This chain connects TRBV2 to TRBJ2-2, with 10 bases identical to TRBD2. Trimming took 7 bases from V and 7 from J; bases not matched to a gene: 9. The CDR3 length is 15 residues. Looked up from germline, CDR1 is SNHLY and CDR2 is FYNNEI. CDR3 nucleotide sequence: TGTGCCAGCAAGATAGCGGGAGGTGGGGACGGGGAGCTGTTTTTT. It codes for CASKIAGGGDGELFF.

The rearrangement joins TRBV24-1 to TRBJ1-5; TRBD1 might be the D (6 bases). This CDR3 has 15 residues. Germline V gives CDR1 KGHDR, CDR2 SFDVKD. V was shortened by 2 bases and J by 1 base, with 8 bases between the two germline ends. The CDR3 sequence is CATSDSTGSNQPQHF. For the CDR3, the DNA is TGTGCCACCAGTGATTCTACAGGGAGCAATCAGCCCCAGCATTTT.

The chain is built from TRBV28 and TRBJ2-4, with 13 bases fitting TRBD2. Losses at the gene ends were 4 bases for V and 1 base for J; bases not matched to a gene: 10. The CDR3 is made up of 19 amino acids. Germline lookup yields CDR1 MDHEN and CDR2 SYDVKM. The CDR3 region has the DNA TGTGCCAGCAGTTCGGGGGGGACTAGCGGGATTGTTGCCAAAAACATTCAGTACTTC. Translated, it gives CASSSGGTSGIVAKNIQYF.

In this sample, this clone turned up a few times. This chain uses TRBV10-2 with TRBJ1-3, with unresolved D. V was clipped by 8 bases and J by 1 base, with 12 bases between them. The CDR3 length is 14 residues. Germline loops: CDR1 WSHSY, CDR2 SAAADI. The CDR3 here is CASGLSGSGNTIYF. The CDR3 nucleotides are TGCGCCAGCGGGCTCAGCGGGTCTGGAAACACCATATATTTT.

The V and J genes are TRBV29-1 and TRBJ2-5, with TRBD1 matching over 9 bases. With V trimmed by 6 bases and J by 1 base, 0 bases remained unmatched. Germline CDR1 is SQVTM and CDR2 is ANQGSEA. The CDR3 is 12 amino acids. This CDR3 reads CSVGQGQETQYF. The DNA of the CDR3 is TGCAGCGTGGGACAGGGCCAAGAGACCCAGTACTTC.

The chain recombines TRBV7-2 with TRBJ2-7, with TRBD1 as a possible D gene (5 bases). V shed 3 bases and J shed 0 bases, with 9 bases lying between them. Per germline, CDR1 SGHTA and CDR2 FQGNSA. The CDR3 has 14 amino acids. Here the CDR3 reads CASSFSRASYEQYF. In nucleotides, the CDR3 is TGTGCCAGCAGCTTCTCCAGGGCCTCCTACGAGCAGTACTTC.

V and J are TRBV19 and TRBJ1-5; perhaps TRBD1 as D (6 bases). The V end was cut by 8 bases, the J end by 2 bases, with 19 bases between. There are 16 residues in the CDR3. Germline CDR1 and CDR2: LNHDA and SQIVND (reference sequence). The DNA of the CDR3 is TGTGCCAGTCGATCGCCAGGGGCGCTGGGCAATCAGCCCCAGCATTTT. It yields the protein CASRSPGALGNQPQHF.

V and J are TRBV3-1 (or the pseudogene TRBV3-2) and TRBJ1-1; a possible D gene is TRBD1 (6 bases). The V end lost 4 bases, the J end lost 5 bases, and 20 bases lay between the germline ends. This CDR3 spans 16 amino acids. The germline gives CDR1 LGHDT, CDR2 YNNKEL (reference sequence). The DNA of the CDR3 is TGTGCCAGCAGCCCCGGACAGACTGGGGGTGGGACTGAAGCTTTCTTT. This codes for CASSPGQTGGGTEAFF.

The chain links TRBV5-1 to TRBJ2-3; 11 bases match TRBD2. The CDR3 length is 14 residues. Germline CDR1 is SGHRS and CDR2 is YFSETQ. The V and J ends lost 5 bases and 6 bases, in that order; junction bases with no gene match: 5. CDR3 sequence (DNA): TGCGCCAGCAGGATAGCGGGGGGGCCTGATACGCAGTATTTT. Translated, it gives CASRIAGGPDTQYF.

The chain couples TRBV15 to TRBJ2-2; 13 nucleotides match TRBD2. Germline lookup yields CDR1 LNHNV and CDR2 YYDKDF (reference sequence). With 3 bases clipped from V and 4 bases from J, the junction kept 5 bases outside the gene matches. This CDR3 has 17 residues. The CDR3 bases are TGTGCCACCAGCAGGACTAGCGGGGGGCGTGGCACCGGGGAGCTGTTTTTT. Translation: CATSRTSGGRGTGELFF.

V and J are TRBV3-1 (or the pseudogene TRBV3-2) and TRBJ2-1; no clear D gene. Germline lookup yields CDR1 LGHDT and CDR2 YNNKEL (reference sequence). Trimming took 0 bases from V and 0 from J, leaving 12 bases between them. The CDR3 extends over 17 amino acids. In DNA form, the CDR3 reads TGTGCCAGCAGCCAAGATCCCCTCCTTCCCTCCTACAATGAGCAGTTCTTC. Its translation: CASSQDPLLPSYNEQFF.

CDR3 loop: CASSLAGRNTEAFF. The CDR3 DNA follows: TGTGCCAGCAGCTTAGCGGGCAGGAACACTGAAGCTTTCTTT. The gene calls are TRBV7-2 and TRBJ1-1; D is unresolved. Germline V gene data show CDR1 as SGHTA and CDR2 as FQGNSA. The CDR3 runs to 14 residues. V was cut by 0 bases and J by 1 base, with 6 bases left in between.

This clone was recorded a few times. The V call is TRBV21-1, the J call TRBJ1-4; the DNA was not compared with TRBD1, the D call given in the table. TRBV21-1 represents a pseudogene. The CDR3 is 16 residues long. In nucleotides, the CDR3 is TGTGCCAGCAGCAGACAGGGGGGAACTGGCTATGAAAAACTGTTTTTT. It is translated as CASSRQGGTGYEKLFF.

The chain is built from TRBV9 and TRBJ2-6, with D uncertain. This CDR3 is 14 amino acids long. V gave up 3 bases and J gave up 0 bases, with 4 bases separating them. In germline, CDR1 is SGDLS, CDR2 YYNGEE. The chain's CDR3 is CASSAVSGANVLTF. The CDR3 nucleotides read TGTGCCAGCAGCGCCGTCTCTGGGGCCAACGTCCTGACTTTC.

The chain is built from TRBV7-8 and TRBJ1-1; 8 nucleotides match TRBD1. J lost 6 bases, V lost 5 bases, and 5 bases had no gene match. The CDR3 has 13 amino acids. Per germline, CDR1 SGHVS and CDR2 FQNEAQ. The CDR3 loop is CASSLDRDAEAFF. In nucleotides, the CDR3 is TGTGCCAGCAGCCTGGACAGGGACGCTGAAGCTTTCTTT.

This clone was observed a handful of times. CDR3 loop: CASSPYSYNEQFF. CDR3 DNA: TGTGCCAGCAGCCCTTACTCCTACAATGAGCAGTTCTTC. This chain connects TRBV5-6 to TRBJ2-1; no firm D call. This CDR3 is 13 amino acids long. The germline V gene has CDR1 SGHDT and CDR2 YYEEEE. V was clipped by 4 bases and J by 0 bases, with 5 bases between them.

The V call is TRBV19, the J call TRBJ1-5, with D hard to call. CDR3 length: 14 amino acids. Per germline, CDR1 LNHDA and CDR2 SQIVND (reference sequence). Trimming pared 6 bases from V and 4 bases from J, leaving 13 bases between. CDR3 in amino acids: CASRGAIPNQPQHF. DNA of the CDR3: TGTGCCAGTAGGGGCGCCATCCCGAATCAGCCCCAGCATTTT.

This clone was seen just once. The CDR3 DNA sequence: TGTGCCACCAGTGCCGGGACTGCCCCGTACAATGAGCAGTTCTTC. This gives the protein CATSAGTAPYNEQFF. The chain combines TRBV24-1 with TRBJ2-1; perhaps TRBD2 as D (6 bases). The germline CDR1 and CDR2 sequences are KGHDR and SFDVKD. V lost 5 bases and J lost 4, with 14 bases in between. CDR3 length: 15 residues.

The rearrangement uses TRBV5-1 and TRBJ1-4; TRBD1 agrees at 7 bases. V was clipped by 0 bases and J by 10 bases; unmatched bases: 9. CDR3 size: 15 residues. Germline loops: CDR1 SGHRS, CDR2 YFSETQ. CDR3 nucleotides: TGCGCCAGCAGCTTGGAGGGGACAGCTGAAGGAAAACTGTTTTTT. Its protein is CASSLEGTAEGKLFF. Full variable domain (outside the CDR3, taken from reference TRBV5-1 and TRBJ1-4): KAGVTQTPRYLIKTRGQQVTLSCSPISGHRSVSWYQQTPGQGLQFLFEYFSETQRNKGNFPGRFSGRQFSNSRSEMNVSTLELGDSALYLCASSLEGTAEGKLFFGSGTQLSVL.